Shown below are 25 T cell receptor beta chains from a single sample sequenced in a study of T cell repertoires in cytomegalovirus infection (dated by TCRdb to the late 2010s). Instrument used: Illumina HiSeq 1500. TCRdb reprocessed the public reads (quality trimming at Q25 with fastp, clone calling with MiXCR) and kept in-frame beta chains. Records with the same CDR3 protein are collapsed into one entry carrying the most frequent genes and DNA. The sample data list some 350,000 distinct CDR3 sequences, and approximately 18% of these were observed just once. The top ten clonotypes cover less than 9.5% of the sample. Sequenced material: PBMCs. These receptors were obtained from a human donor in good health (CMV status not recorded). Some clones in this sample may be carry-over from other donors' samples.

At least ten counts were recorded for this clonotype. The chain combines TRBV28 with TRBJ2-3; perhaps TRBD2 as D (6 bases). Germline CDR1 MDHEN, CDR2 SYDVKM. CDR3 length: 14 amino acids. Deletions cut 3 bases from V and 6 bases from J, with 13 bases between. The CDR3 here is CASSLGGAGDTQYF. The CDR3 nucleotides read TGTGCCAGCAGTTTGGGCGGGGCGGGGGATACGCAGTATTTT.

This clonotype appeared a few times. This chain uses TRBV12-3 or TRBV12-4 with TRBJ1-1, with D uncertain. The V and J ends lost 5 bases and 5 bases respectively, with 18 bases between them. The CDR3 length is 15 residues. The DNA of the CDR3 is TGTGCCAGCAGTATATTTAGCTATGTGGGGACTGAAGCTTTCTTT. Translated: CASSIFSYVGTEAFF.

The sample holds many counts of this clonotype. This chain joins TRBV7-8 and TRBJ1-5; D perhaps matches TRBD1 (6 bases). V lost 5 bases, J lost 0 bases, and 23 bases lay in between. From germline, CDR1 is SGHVS and CDR2 FQNEAQ. CDR3 length: 19 amino acids. The CDR3 DNA is TGTGCCAGCAGCCCCCGACAGGACCCCGCATATTATAGCAATCAGCCCCAGCATTTT. Its protein is CASSPRQDPAYYSNQPQHF.

This clonotype occurred a few times. The V gene is TRBV12-3 or TRBV12-4, the J gene TRBJ1-1; D might be TRBD1 (5 bases). CDR3 length: 13 residues. V was pared by 3 bases and J by 4 bases, with 9 bases between. The CDR3 coding sequence is TGTGCCAGCAGTTTTGGGGGGGTCACTGAAGCTTTCTTT. It specifies CASSFGGVTEAFF.

This rearrangement joins TRBV27 to TRBJ2-1, with D unresolved. CDR3 length: 14 residues. V was trimmed by 0 bases and J by 4 bases, leaving 7 bases between them. CDR1 and CDR2 (germline): MNHEY, SMNVEV (reference sequence). CDR3 protein: CASSLSAQYNEQFF. The CDR3 nucleotides read TGTGCCAGCAGTTTATCGGCTCAGTACAATGAGCAGTTCTTC.

The J gene is TRBJ1-2, the V gene TRBV9, with D perhaps matching TRBD1 (5 bases). The CDR3 is 15 amino acids. Trimming cost V 2 bases and J 4 bases, with 15 bases left between them. Germline assignment: CDR1 SGDLS and CDR2 YYNGEE. The CDR3 spells CASSVGWQGTYGYTF. In DNA, the CDR3 is TGTGCCAGCAGCGTCGGCTGGCAGGGAACCTATGGCTACACCTTC.

This clonotype has ten or more counts. The chain is built from TRBV7-2 and TRBJ2-3, with TRBD2 matching 7 bases. The CDR3 loop spans 15 amino acids. The V segment lost 5 bases and the J segment 6 bases; nucleotides outside the gene matches: 11. Germline values: CDR1 SGHTA, CDR2 FQGNSA. CDR3 loop: CASSPEGLGGDTQYF. CDR3 bases: TGTGCCAGCAGCCCAGAAGGTCTGGGAGGGGATACGCAGTATTTT.

This clonotype appeared a few times. This chain uses TRBV7-6 with TRBJ2-5; 8 positions match TRBD1. CDR3 length: 16 residues. V gave up 5 bases and J gave up 5 bases; unmatched junction bases: 13. CDR1 is SGHVS and CDR2 is FNYEAQ in the germline V gene. This CDR3 is CASSLRQGTIVETQYF. The DNA of the CDR3 is TGTGCCAGCAGCCTTCGACAGGGGACGATCGTGGAGACCCAGTACTTC.

This clonotype has just a few counts. The chain is built from TRBV20-1 and TRBJ2-1, with unresolved D. The germline CDR1 and CDR2 sequences are DFQATT and SNEGSKA (reference sequence). With 6 bases removed from V and 1 base from J, the gap between germline ends came to 13 bases. The CDR3 loop spans 14 amino acids. The CDR3 region is CSAGPLGSYNEQFF. The CDR3 DNA sequence: TGCAGTGCGGGCCCCCTAGGGTCCTACAATGAGCAGTTCTTC.

This clonotype was observed many times. The chain links TRBV6-2 or TRBV6-3 to TRBJ2-3; TRBD1 is a possible D gene (5 bases). Germline V gene lookup returns CDR1 MNHEY and CDR2 SVGEGT. The CDR3 is 14 amino acids. Trimming shortened V by 6 bases and J by 2 bases, and 12 bases separated the two germline ends. CDR3 nucleotide sequence: TGTGCCAGCAGCCCAGACAGTTACACAGATACGCAGTATTTT. Protein sequence: CASSPDSYTDTQYF.

This clonotype was detected only a few times. The chain couples TRBV7-6 to TRBJ2-3, with D perhaps matching TRBD1 (6 bases). There are 16 residues in the CDR3. V was pared by 5 bases and J by 4 bases, with 19 bases between. Germline values: CDR1 SGHVS, CDR2 FNYEAQ. CDR3: CASSPPLVWGPDTQYF. In DNA, the CDR3 is TGTGCCAGCAGCCCTCCTCTAGTTTGGGGGCCAGATACGCAGTATTTT. The whole variable domain, remainder taken from reference TRBV7-6 and TRBJ2-3, is GAGVSQSPRYKVTKRGQDVALRCDPISGHVSLYWYRQALGQGPEFLTYFNYEAQQDKSGLPNDRFSAERPEGSISTLTIQRTEQRDSAMYRCASSPPLVWGPDTQYFGPGTRLTVL.

Many counts were recorded for this clonotype. CDR3 residues: CASSLLGNYGYTF. In DNA, the CDR3 is TGTGCCAGCAGCTTACTTGGGAACTATGGCTACACCTTC. The V gene is TRBV7-2, the J gene TRBJ1-2; D not certain. Between the trimmed V and J ends, which lost 2 bases and 2 bases, there was a span of 6 bases. Germline values: CDR1 SGHTA, CDR2 FQGNSA. This CDR3 contains 13 residues.

To note about this clonotype: The germline gene is not matched at one end of the junction; a read error may be the cause. V and J are TRBV12-3 or TRBV12-4 and TRBJ1-1; a possible D gene is TRBD1 (5 bases). The CDR3 has 14 amino acids. CDR3 in DNA: TGTGCCAGCAGTTTAGCGGGGACGAACACTGAAGATTTCTTT. This encodes CASSLAGTNTEDFF.

The chain uses TRBV9 and TRBJ1-1; D gene unclear. The CDR3 is 14 residues long. From germline, CDR1 is SGDLS and CDR2 YYNGEE. Trimming took off 1 base at V and 1 base at J, with 8 bases between the two ends. CDR3 sequence reads: CASSVLTGNTEAFF. The DNA for the CDR3 is TGTGCCAGCAGCGTACTTACGGGGAACACTGAAGCTTTCTTT.

The chain links TRBV5-1 to TRBJ2-2, with 7 bases fitting TRBD2. This CDR3 region has 15 residues. J was trimmed by 3 bases and V by 3 bases; bases with no gene match: 5. CDR1 and CDR2 (germline): SGHRS, YFSETQ. CDR3 bases: TGCGCCAGCAGCTCCCCTGCGGGGGACACCGGGGAGCTGTTTTTT. Its protein is CASSSPAGDTGELFF.

The chain has TRBV25-1 and TRBJ2-3, with 9 bases aligning to TRBD1. The germline V gene encodes CDR1 MGHDK and CDR2 SYGVNS. Trimming removed 6 bases from V and 3 bases from J; junction bases left unmatched: 1. This CDR3 comprises 13 residues. The CDR3 spells CASSGTGTDTQYF. CDR3 DNA: TGTGCCAGCAGCGGGACAGGGACAGATACGCAGTATTTT.

Of note for this clonotype: Compared with germline, one end of the junction differs, possibly owing to a read error. The chain carries TRBV28 and TRBJ2-5; 7 bases map to TRBD2. The germline gives CDR1 MDHEN, CDR2 SYDVKM. This CDR3 is 17 amino acids long. CDR3 in amino acids: CASSSGLGRGYQETQYF. In DNA, the CDR3 is TGTGCCAGCAGTTCTGGACTGGGGAGGGGATACCAGGAGACCCAGTACTTC.

The sample holds many counts of this clonotype. This sequence joins TRBV18 and TRBJ1-5; D call uncertain. From germline, CDR1 is KGHSH and CDR2 LQKENI. V was cut by 8 bases and J by 0 bases, with 11 bases left in between. This CDR3 spans 14 amino acids. The CDR3: CASSPGNSNQPQHF. The CDR3 nucleotides read TGTGCCAGCAGCCCTGGAAATAGCAATCAGCCCCAGCATTTT.

This chain joins TRBV7-2 and TRBJ2-5; D may be TRBD1 or TRBD2 (5 bases each). This CDR3 comprises 14 residues. V lost 4 bases to trimming and J lost 3 bases, with 12 bases between them. The germline CDR1 and CDR2 sequences are SGHTA and FQGNSA. CDR3 in amino acids: CASSSGTLKETQYF. The CDR3 DNA follows: TGTGCCAGCAGCTCCGGGACCCTCAAAGAGACCCAGTACTTC. Looking up the rest from reference TRBV7-2 and TRBJ2-5 gives the full variable domain: GAGVSQSPSNKVTEKGKDVELRCDPISGHTALYWYRQSLGQGLEFLIYFQGNSAPDKSGLPSDRFSAERTGGSVSTLTIQRTQQEDSAVYLCASSSGTLKETQYFGPGTRLLVL.

This clonotype was detected many times. The V call is TRBV7-2, the J call TRBJ2-5; 7 bases line up with TRBD2. This CDR3 region has 16 residues. The junction had 10 bases not matched to a gene; V was cut back by 4 bases and J by 2 bases. The germline CDR1 and CDR2 sequences are SGHTA and FQGNSA. The CDR3 here is CASSSYGRAGQETQYF. DNA of the CDR3: TGTGCCAGCAGCTCCTATGGGAGGGCAGGTCAAGAGACCCAGTACTTC.

This clonotype was counted ten times or more. J is TRBJ2-5 and V is TRBV7-2; D ambiguous. CDR3 size: 14 residues. The V gene lost 0 bases and the J gene lost 2 bases, with 7 bases spanning the gap. Germline assignment: CDR1 SGHTA and CDR2 FQGNSA. Here the CDR3 DNA reads TGTGCCAGCAGCTTAGCGGTTAGACAAGAGACCCAGTACTTC. This translates into CASSLAVRQETQYF.

There are many counts of this clonotype. The chain is built from TRBV12-3 or TRBV12-4 and TRBJ2-3; 9 positions agree with TRBD1. V trimming: 5 bases; J trimming: 2 bases; junction bases outside the gene matches: 2. CDR3 size: 14 residues. CDR3 in DNA: TGTGCCAGCAGTCAACAGGGGGCCACAGATACGCAGTATTTT. The encoded protein is CASSQQGATDTQYF.

This clonotype was found many times. The gene calls are TRBV11-2 and TRBJ2-3, with 13 nucleotides matching TRBD2. Germline trimming cut 2 bases from V and 1 base from J; bases unmatched to any gene: 3. The CDR3 is 17 amino acids. Per the germline V gene, CDR1 is SGHAT and CDR2 is FQNNGV. CDR3 bases: TGTGCCAGCAGCTTACAGACTAGCGGGGGGCGCACAGATACGCAGTATTTT. Encoded protein: CASSLQTSGGRTDTQYF.

This clonotype was found a few times. The chain carries TRBV12-3 or TRBV12-4 and TRBJ2-1; 7 bases line up with TRBD1. The CDR3 has 14 amino acids. With V trimmed by 5 bases and J by 6 bases, 7 bases remained unmatched. The CDR3 spells CASSPTGWGNEQFF. The CDR3 DNA reads TGTGCCAGCAGTCCGACAGGGTGGGGCAATGAGCAGTTCTTC.

In its sample, this clonotype was seen many times. CDR3: CASSLAESETQYF. DNA for the CDR3: TGTGCCAGCAGCTTAGCGGAAAGCGAGACCCAGTACTTC. The chain uses TRBV7-2 and TRBJ2-5; D is undetermined. The CDR3 contains 13 residues. Trimming stripped 0 bases from V and 5 bases from J, with 7 bases between. Germline V gene lookup returns CDR1 SGHTA and CDR2 FQGNSA.